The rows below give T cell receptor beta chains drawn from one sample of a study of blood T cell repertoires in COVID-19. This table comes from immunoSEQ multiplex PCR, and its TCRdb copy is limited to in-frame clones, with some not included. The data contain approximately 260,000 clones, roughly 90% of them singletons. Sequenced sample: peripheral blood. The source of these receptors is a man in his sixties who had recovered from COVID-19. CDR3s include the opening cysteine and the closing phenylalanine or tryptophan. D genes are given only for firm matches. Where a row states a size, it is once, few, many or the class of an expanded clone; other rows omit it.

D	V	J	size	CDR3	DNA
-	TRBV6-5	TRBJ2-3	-	CASSYPRAGDTDTQYF	TGTGCCAGCAGTTACCCTCGGGCAGGGGACACAGATACGCAGTATTTT
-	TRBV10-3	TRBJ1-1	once	CAIRGGTGGPMNTEAFF	TGTGCCATCCGGGGGGGGACGGGGGGGCCCATGAACACTGAAGCTTTCTTT
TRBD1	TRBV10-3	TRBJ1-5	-	CATEPGGFNQPQHF	TGTGCCACCGAACCAGGGGGCTTTAATCAGCCCCAGCATTTT
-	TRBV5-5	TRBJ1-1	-	CASSTRVGISTEAFF	TGTGCCAGCAGCACCCGAGTCGGGATCTCCACTGAAGCTTTCTTT
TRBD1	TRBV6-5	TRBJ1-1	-	CASSFKQGASTEAFF	TGTGCCAGCAGCTTTAAACAGGGGGCGTCCACTGAAGCTTTCTTT
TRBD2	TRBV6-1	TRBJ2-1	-	CASSELGGSSYNEQFF	TGTGCCAGCAGTGAGTTGGGGGGGAGCTCCTACAATGAGCAGTTCTTC
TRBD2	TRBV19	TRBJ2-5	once	CASNAGGSQETQYF	TGTGCCAGTAATGCGGGGGGATCCCAAGAGACCCAGTACTTC
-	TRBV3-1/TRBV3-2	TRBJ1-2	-	CASSQAYQGIYGYTF	TGTGCCAGCAGCCAAGCTTATCAGGGGATCTATGGCTACACCTTC
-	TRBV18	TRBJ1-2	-	CASSHRDYGYTF	TGTGCCAGCTCACACAGGGACTATGGCTACACCTTC
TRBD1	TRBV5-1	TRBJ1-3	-	CASSLTPQGPGNTIYF	TGCGCCAGCAGCTTGACCCCACAGGGGCCTGGAAACACCATATATTTT
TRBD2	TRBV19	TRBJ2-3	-	CASSIDRIAGGRRSTDTQYF	TGTGCCAGTAGTATAGATAGAATAGCGGGGGGCCGACGGTCCACAGATACGCAGTATTTT
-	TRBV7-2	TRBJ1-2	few	CASSQGPTNYGYTF	TGTGCCAGCAGCCAGGGGCCAACTAACTATGGCTACACCTTC
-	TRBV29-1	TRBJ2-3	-	CSVFVRDKTDTQYF	TGCAGCGTTTTTGTCCGGGACAAGACAGATACGCAGTATTTT
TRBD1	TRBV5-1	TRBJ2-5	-	CASSNPGQGEETQYF	TGCGCCAGCAGCAACCCGGGACAGGGGGAAGAGACCCAGTACTTC
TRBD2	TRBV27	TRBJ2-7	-	CASSIPSAGTLGEQYF	TGTGCCAGCAGTATCCCATCAGCGGGGACCCTCGGCGAGCAGTACTTC
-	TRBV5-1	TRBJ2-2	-	CASSLIFTGELFF	TGCGCCAGCAGCTTGATATTCACCGGGGAGCTGTTTTTT
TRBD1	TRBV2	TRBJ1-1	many	CASSERDRGLTEAFF	TGTGCCAGCAGTGAACGGGACAGGGGCTTAACTGAAGCTTTCTTT
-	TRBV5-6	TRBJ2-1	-	CASSLRRSSYNEQFF	TGTGCCAGCAGCTTACGGAGGAGCTCCTACAATGAGCAGTTCTTC
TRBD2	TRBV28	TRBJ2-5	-	CASSRLAGQETQYF	TGTGCCAGCAGCCGACTAGCGGGGCAAGAGACCCAGTACTTC
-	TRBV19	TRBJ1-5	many	CASSMGRDNQPQHF	TGTGCCAGTAGTATGGGCAGGGACAATCAGCCCCAGCATTTT
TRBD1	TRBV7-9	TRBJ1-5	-	CASSSGGFDNQPQHF	TGTGCCAGCAGCTCAGGGGGGTTTGACAATCAGCCCCAGCATTTT
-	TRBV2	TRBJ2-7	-	CASSEGRIGVQYF	TGTGCCAGCTCTGAGGGCAGGATAGGCGTGCAGTACTTC
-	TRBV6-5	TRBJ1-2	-	CASSYSRGVEYGYTF	TGTGCCAGCAGTTACTCACGGGGGGTGGAGTATGGCTACACCTTC
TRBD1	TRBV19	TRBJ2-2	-	CASSIMWGQGHTGELFF	TGTGCCAGTAGTATAATGTGGGGACAGGGACACACCGGGGAGCTGTTTTTT
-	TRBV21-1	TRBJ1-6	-	CASSKVGRLLNNSPLHF	TGTGCCAGCAGCAAAGTAGGCCGACTACTTAATAATTCACCCCTCCACTTT
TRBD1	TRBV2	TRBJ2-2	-	CASSVRGPGELFF	TGTGCCAGCAGTGTAAGGGGGCCAGGGGAGCTGTTTTTT
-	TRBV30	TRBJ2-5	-	CAWSRGETQYF	TGTGCCTGGAGCAGGGGAGAGACCCAGTACTTC
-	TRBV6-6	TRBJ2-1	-	CATKSDGGREQFF	TGTGCCACCAAGTCGGACGGAGGGCGTGAGCAGTTCTTC
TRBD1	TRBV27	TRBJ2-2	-	CASSPWGQGTGELFF	TGTGCCAGCAGTCCGTGGGGACAGGGGACCGGGGAGCTGTTTTTT
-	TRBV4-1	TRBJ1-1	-	CASSHLGGSDTEAFF	TGCGCCAGCAGCCATCTCGGGGGGTCGGACACTGAAGCTTTCTTT
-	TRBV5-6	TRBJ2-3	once	CASSPPDQASTDTQYF	TGTGCCAGCAGCCCTCCCGACCAAGCGAGCACAGATACGCAGTATTTT
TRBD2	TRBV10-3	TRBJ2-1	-	CAISIGFLAGGLNEQFF	TGTGCCATCAGTATTGGGTTTCTAGCGGGGGGCCTCAATGAGCAGTTCTTC
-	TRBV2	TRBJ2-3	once	CASKWLFNTDTQYF	TGTGCCAGCAAGTGGCTCTTTAACACAGATACGCAGTATTTT
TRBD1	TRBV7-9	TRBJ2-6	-	CASSPTGGYGANVLTF	TGTGCCAGCAGCCCTACAGGGGGGTATGGGGCCAACGTCCTGACTTTC
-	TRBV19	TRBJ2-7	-	CASSPFYTYEQYF	TGTGCCAGTAGCCCCTTTTACACCTACGAGCAGTACTTC
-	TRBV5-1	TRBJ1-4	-	CASSLAAGDGEKLFF	TGCGCCAGCAGCTTGGCGGCAGGGGACGGGGAAAAACTGTTTTTT
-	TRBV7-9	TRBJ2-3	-	CASSLIFTDTQYF	TGTGCCAGCAGCTTAATATTCACAGATACGCAGTATTTT
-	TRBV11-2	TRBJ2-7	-	CASSLGGPEQYF	TGTGCCAGCAGCTTAGGAGGGCCCGAGCAGTACTTC
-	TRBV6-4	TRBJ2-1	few	CASSEAVSNEQFF	TGTGCCAGCAGTGAGGCGGTGAGCAATGAGCAGTTCTTC